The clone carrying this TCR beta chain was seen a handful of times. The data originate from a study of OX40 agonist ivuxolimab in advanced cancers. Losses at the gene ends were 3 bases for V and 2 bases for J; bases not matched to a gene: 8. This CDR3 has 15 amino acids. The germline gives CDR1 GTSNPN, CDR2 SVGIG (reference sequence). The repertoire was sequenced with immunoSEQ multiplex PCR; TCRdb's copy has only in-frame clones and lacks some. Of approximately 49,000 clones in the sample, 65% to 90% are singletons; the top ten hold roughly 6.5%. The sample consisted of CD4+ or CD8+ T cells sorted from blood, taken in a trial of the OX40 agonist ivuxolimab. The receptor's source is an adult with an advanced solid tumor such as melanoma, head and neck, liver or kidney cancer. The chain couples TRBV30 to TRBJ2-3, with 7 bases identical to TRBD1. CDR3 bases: TGTGCCTGGAGAACCAGGGGGTCCCTCACAGATACGCAGTATTTT. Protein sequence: CAWRTRGSLTDTQYF.